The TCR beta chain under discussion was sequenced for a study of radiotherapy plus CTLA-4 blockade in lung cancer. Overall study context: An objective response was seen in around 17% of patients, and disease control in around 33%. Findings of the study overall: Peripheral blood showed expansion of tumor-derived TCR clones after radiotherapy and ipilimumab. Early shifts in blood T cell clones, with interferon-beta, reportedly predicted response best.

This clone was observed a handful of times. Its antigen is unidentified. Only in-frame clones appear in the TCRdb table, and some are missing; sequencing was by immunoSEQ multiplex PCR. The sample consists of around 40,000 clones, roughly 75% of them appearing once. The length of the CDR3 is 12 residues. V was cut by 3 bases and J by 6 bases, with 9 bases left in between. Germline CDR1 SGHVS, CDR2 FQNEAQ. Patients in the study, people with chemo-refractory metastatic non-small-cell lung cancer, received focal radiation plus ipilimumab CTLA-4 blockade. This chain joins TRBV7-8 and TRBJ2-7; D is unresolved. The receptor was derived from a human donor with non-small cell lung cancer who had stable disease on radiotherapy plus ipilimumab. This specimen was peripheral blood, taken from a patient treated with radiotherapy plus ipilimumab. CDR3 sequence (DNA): TGTGCCAGCAGCTTTACGAGCGCCGAGCAGTACTTC. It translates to CASSFTSAEQYF. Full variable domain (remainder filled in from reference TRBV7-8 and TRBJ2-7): GAGVSQSPRYKVAKRGQDVALRCDPISGHVSLFWYQQALGQGPEFLTYFQNEAQLDKSGLPSDRFFAERPEGSVSTLKIQRTQQEDSAVYLCASSFTSAEQYFGPGTRLTVT.